The 27 T cell receptor beta chains below come from one sample, sequenced in a study of a mutant IDH1 vaccine in newly diagnosed glioma. Their cognate antigens are unknown. Method: immunoSEQ multiplex PCR; TCRdb's copy keeps in-frame clones and lacks some. The data hold about 25,000 clones, with around 77% observed a single time. The time point is: week 11, during vaccination. Every vaccine dose comprised 300 ug of mutant IDH1 20-mer peptide plus topical imiquimod. The sequences come from PBMCs, collected from a glioma patient whose treatment included an IDH1 peptide vaccine. These receptors were taken from a woman aged 18 to 35 with glioma.

The chain uses TRBV7-8 and TRBJ2-7, with D tentatively TRBD1 or TRBD2 (5 bases each). CDR1 and CDR2 from the germline V gene are SGHVS and FQNEAQ. CDR3 size: 13 residues. The V and J ends lost 1 base and 3 bases respectively, with 7 bases between them. The CDR3 nucleotides read TGTGCCAGCAGCTTAGGGGGGTTCTACGAGCAGTACTTC. Encoded protein: CASSLGGFYEQYF.

The J gene is TRBJ1-4, the V gene TRBV5-1, with no clear D. The CDR3 totals 14 residues. Between the trimmed V and J ends, which lost 6 bases and 8 bases, there was a span of 17 bases. Germline CDR1 SGHRS, CDR2 YFSETQ. The CDR3 nucleotides read TGCGCCAGCACCGATCCCGAAGTTGTGGAAAAACTGTTTTTT. Residues: CASTDPEVVEKLFF.

The chain combines TRBV29-1 with TRBJ1-1; D gene ambiguous. In germline, CDR1 is SQVTM, CDR2 ANQGSEA. The CDR3 has 11 amino acids. The ends were cut back, 6 bases at V and 0 bases at J, with 5 bases in the middle. The DNA for the CDR3 is TGCAGCGTACGTGTGAACACTGAAGCTTTCTTT. This codes for CSVRVNTEAFF.

The chain uses TRBV7-9 and TRBJ2-1, with no clear D. In germline, CDR1 is SEHNR, CDR2 FQNEAQ (reference sequence). V was trimmed by 5 bases and J by 10 bases, leaving 6 bases between them. This CDR3 spans 10 amino acids. As DNA, the CDR3 is TGTGCCAGCAGCCCCGCAGAGCAGTTCTTC. This translates into CASSPAEQFF.

The V gene is TRBV5-3, the J gene TRBJ2-3; TRBD2 matches at 10 bases. TRBV5-3 is an ORF, and what it does is uncertain. V lost 7 bases and J lost 1; bases outside the gene matches: 24. The CDR3 sequence is 21 residues long. In DNA, the CDR3 is TGTGCCAGAGGTCCTAGCGGGAGAGGGTCTATTAGGCGGTTTGGCACAGATACGCAGTATTTT. Amino acid sequence: CARGPSGRGSIRRFGTDTQYF.

Written as DNA, the CDR3 is TGTGCCAGCAGTTTATTAGCTGCGTACAGTATGAACACTGAAGCTTTCTTT. This gives the protein CASSLLAAYSMNTEAFF. The chain has TRBV28 and TRBJ1-1, with D hard to call. The germline V gene encodes CDR1 MDHEN and CDR2 SYDVKM. The CDR3 spans 17 residues. The V end was cut by 1 base, the J end by 0 bases, with 15 bases between.

The J gene is TRBJ2-1, the V gene TRBV5-1; D uncertain. Trimming shortened V by 4 bases and J by 4 bases, and 6 bases separated the two germline ends. In germline, CDR1 is SGHRS, CDR2 YFSETQ. The CDR3 length is 12 residues. Here the CDR3 reads CASSPRYNEQFF. In DNA, the CDR3 is TGCGCCAGCAGCCCGCGTTACAATGAGCAGTTCTTC.

This chain links TRBV4-2 with TRBJ2-3, with unresolved D. Trimming pared 3 bases from V and 4 bases from J, leaving 17 bases between. Germline CDR1 reads LGHNA; CDR2 reads YNFKEQ. CDR3 size: 16 residues. DNA for the CDR3: TGTGCCAGCAGCCAGAAGAGGTTCGGCCTGGCAGATACGCAGTATTTT. Residues: CASSQKRFGLADTQYF.

This rearrangement joins TRBV5-1 to TRBJ2-7, with a weak D call TRBD2 (6 bases). Looked up from germline, CDR1 is SGHRS and CDR2 is YFSETQ. V was shortened by 7 bases and J by 2 bases, with 13 bases between the two germline ends. CDR3 length: 13 amino acids. The CDR3: CASRTGGAYEQYF. CDR3 nucleotides: TGCGCCAGCCGCACAGGAGGGGCCTACGAGCAGTACTTC.

A few counts support this clone. The chain employs TRBV19 and TRBJ2-7; D is perhaps TRBD2 (6 bases). The CDR3 runs to 15 residues. Looked up from germline, CDR1 is LNHDA and CDR2 is SQIVND (reference sequence). The V and J ends lost 3 bases and 3 bases respectively, with 15 bases between them. The chain's CDR3 is CASSIGSGPNYEQYF. DNA of the CDR3: TGTGCCAGTAGTATCGGAAGCGGGCCCAACTACGAGCAGTACTTC.

V usage is TRBV7-9 and J usage is TRBJ2-1, with 9 bases identical to TRBD2. This CDR3 contains 13 residues. Germline assignment: CDR1 SEHNR and CDR2 FQNEAQ (reference sequence). V shed 7 bases, J shed 8 bases, and the junction held 6 bases outside the gene matches. In nucleotides, the CDR3 is TGTGCCAGCACGAGCGGGGGGCGGGATGAGCAGTTCTTC. It yields the protein CASTSGGRDEQFF.

V usage is TRBV20-1 and J usage is TRBJ2-5; D is undetermined. V lost 0 bases and J lost 5, with 1 base in between. The CDR3 contains 10 residues. From germline, CDR1 is DFQATT and CDR2 SNEGSKA (reference sequence). CDR3 DNA sequence: TGCAGTGCTAGAGATGAGACCCAGTACTTC. Residues: CSARDETQYF.

The chain joins TRBV4-3 to TRBJ2-4; no clear D. Trimming stripped 1 base from V and 0 bases from J, with 7 bases between. The V gene's germline CDR1 is LGHNA and CDR2 YSLEER. The CDR3 runs to 15 residues. CDR3 residues: CASSQGILAKNIQYF. CDR3 bases: TGCGCCAGCAGCCAAGGGATACTAGCCAAAAACATTCAGTACTTC.

The J gene is TRBJ1-2, the V gene TRBV5-4; the D is unclear. CDR1 is SGHNT, CDR2 YYREEE, per germline (reference sequence). V was clipped by 0 bases and J by 12 bases, with 15 bases between them. The CDR3 has 13 amino acids. The CDR3 DNA is TGTGCCAGCAGCTTGGCCGGTCGCATGGACGACACCTTC. Translation: CASSLAGRMDDTF. Drawing the rest from reference TRBV5-4 and TRBJ1-2, the complete variable domain is ETGVTQSPTHLIKTRGQQVTLRCSSQSGHNTVSWYQQALGQGPQFIFQYYREEENGRGNFPPRFSGLQFPNYSSELNVNALELDDSALYLCASSLAGRMDDTFGSGTRLTVV.

The sample holds a few counts of this clone. The chain uses TRBV19 and TRBJ1-5; a possible D gene is TRBD1 (5 bases). Trimming shortened V by 3 bases and J by 3 bases, and 9 bases separated the two germline ends. This CDR3 is 14 amino acids long. CDR1 is LNHDA and CDR2 is SQIVND in the germline V gene (reference sequence). The CDR3 coding sequence is TGTGCCAGTAGTATCCGGGGCTTCAATCAGCCCCAGCATTTT. It encodes CASSIRGFNQPQHF.

The chain combines TRBV19 with TRBJ1-5; 12 bases agree with TRBD1. J was trimmed by 5 bases and V by 6 bases; bases with no gene match: 2. The CDR3 length is 14 residues. The germline V gene encodes CDR1 LNHDA and CDR2 SQIVND (reference sequence). The CDR3 DNA reads as TGTGCCAGTAGCGGGACAGGGGGCGATCAGCCCCAGCATTTT. Translation: CASSGTGGDQPQHF.

The CDR3 is CSVEDGLAGPYEQYF. CDR3 DNA: TGCAGCGTTGAAGATGGCCTAGCGGGACCGTACGAGCAGTACTTC. The V and J genes are TRBV29-1 and TRBJ2-7; TRBD2 matches at 9 bases. Germline trimming cut 0 bases from V and 4 bases from J; bases unmatched to any gene: 7. Germline lookup yields CDR1 SQVTM and CDR2 ANQGSEA. The CDR3 totals 15 residues.

This clone has more than one count but fewer than ten. The chain has TRBV6-5 and TRBJ1-1, with D possibly being TRBD1 (5 bases). Germline CDR1 is MNHEY and CDR2 is SVGAGI. This CDR3 contains 13 residues. Trimming shortened V by 0 bases and J by 6 bases, and 8 bases separated the two germline ends. The chain's CDR3 is CASSYSGQPEAFF. In nucleotides, the CDR3 is TGTGCCAGCAGTTACTCCGGACAACCTGAAGCTTTCTTT.

This clone was counted only a few times. The chain is built from TRBV19 and TRBJ1-1; D gene unclear. Trimming took 10 bases from V and 2 from J, leaving 14 bases between them. The V gene's germline CDR1 is LNHDA and CDR2 SQIVND (reference sequence). The CDR3 length is 13 residues. As DNA, the CDR3 is TGTGCCACCTGTCTCAGCGAAAACACTGAAGCTTTCTTT. This sequence encodes CATCLSENTEAFF.

The V call is TRBV6-5, the J call TRBJ1-2; 7 bases are a match to TRBD1. The CDR3 is made up of 15 amino acids. CDR1 MNHEY and CDR2 SVGAGI come from the germline V gene. V was clipped by 0 bases and J by 4 bases; unmatched bases: 5. The CDR3 nucleotides are TGTGCCAGCAGTTACTCGCAGGGGGTCGGCTATGGCTACACCTTC. Amino acid sequence: CASSYSQGVGYGYTF.

The J gene is TRBJ2-1, the V gene TRBV28; tentative D call: TRBD2 (6 bases). The V gene lost 4 bases and the J gene lost 8 bases, with 21 bases spanning the gap. The germline CDR1 and CDR2 sequences are MDHEN and SYDVKM. The CDR3 is made up of 16 amino acids. The CDR3 loop is CASSSPRRGLGHEQFF. The CDR3 DNA is TGTGCCAGCAGTTCGCCGAGGAGGGGCTTGGGACATGAGCAGTTCTTC. Complete variable domain (other parts from reference TRBV28 and TRBJ2-1): DVKVTQSSRYLVKRTGEKVFLECVQDMDHENMFWYRQDPGLGLRLIYFSYDVKMKEKGDIPEGYSVSREKKERFSLILESASTNQTSMYLCASSSPRRGLGHEQFFGPGTRLTVL.

The table lists this clone with a count of one. V is TRBV6-1 and J is TRBJ1-1; 10 nucleotides align to TRBD1. V trimming: 4 bases; J trimming: 8 bases; junction bases outside the gene matches: 10. Germline CDR1 MNHNS, CDR2 SASEGT. This CDR3 has 15 amino acids. The CDR3 is CASSGWGTGAAEAFF. CDR3 bases: TGTGCCAGCAGTGGATGGGGGACAGGGGCAGCCGAAGCTTTCTTT.

The J gene is TRBJ2-6, the V gene TRBV2; 7 nucleotides agree with TRBD1. Germline CDR1 and CDR2: SNHLY and FYNNEI. CDR3 size: 15 residues. J lost 2 bases, V lost 2 bases, and 0 bases had no gene match. The DNA of the CDR3 is TGTGCCAGCAGTGAAACAGGGGCTGGGGCCAACGTCCTGACTTTC. Translated: CASSETGAGANVLTF. The whole variable domain, remainder taken from reference TRBV2 and TRBJ2-6, is EPEVTQTPSHQVTQMGQEVILRCVPISNHLYFYWYRQILGQKVEFLVSFYNNEISEKSEIFDDQFSVERPDGSNFTLKIRSTKLEDSAMYFCASSETGAGANVLTFGAGSRLTVL.

The V gene is TRBV10-3, the J gene TRBJ1-5, with TRBD1 matching 10 bases. Losses at the gene ends were 3 bases for V and 2 bases for J; bases not matched to a gene: 4. The germline CDR1 and CDR2 sequences are ENHRY and SYGVKD. The CDR3 is 16 amino acids. The CDR3 spells CAISEAGTGGNQPQHF. The CDR3 DNA is TGTGCCATCAGTGAAGCCGGGACAGGGGGCAATCAGCCCCAGCATTTT.

V is TRBV5-4 and J is TRBJ2-7; no reliable D call. The CDR3 is 12 amino acids. Germline CDR1 SGHNT, CDR2 YYREEE (reference sequence). The ends were cut back, 4 bases at V and 5 bases at J, with 10 bases in the middle. CDR3 coding DNA: TGTGCCAGCAGCGGGCAGTCAGACGAGCAGTACTTC. Translated: CASSGQSDEQYF.

CDR3 sequence reads: CASRRGGSSYNEQFF. The CDR3 region has the DNA TGTGCCAGCAGGAGAGGGGGCTCCTCCTACAATGAGCAGTTCTTC. The J gene is TRBJ2-1, the V gene TRBV2; 7 bases are shared with TRBD1. The CDR3 is 15 amino acids. J lost 0 bases, V lost 6 bases, and 5 bases had no gene match. Per germline, CDR1 SNHLY and CDR2 FYNNEI.

The chain combines TRBV16 with TRBJ2-5; D unresolved. CDR3 length: 14 amino acids. V was cut by 3 bases and J by 7 bases, with 15 bases left in between. Germline CDR1 KGHSY, CDR2 FQNENV. The CDR3 spells CASSHSDAMGTQYF. CDR3 DNA: TGTGCCAGCAGCCATTCGGACGCAATGGGGACCCAGTACTTC.